This T cell receptor (beta chain) was identified in a study of T cells in women clearing cervical HPV infection. CDR3 size: 14 residues. Germline CDR1 and CDR2: GTSNPN and SVGIG (reference sequence). As concerns this clone: Its antigen is undetermined. The read halts 3 residues ahead of the CDR3 end, with the missing end drawn from the germline J gene.

HPV was found by MY09/MY11 PCR and dot-blot genotyping. Regarding the study as a whole: Associations may precede or follow infection; HPV-specific or memory T cells were not isolated.

Produced via immunoSEQ multiplex PCR; TCRdb's table is partial and in-frame only. The table lists approximately 20,000 clones. This TCR came from a woman between 18 and 69 years old with a cervical HPV16 infection that either progressed to CIN3+ or cleared (not recorded which). V usage is TRBV30 and J usage is TRBJ1-1; TRBD1 is a possible D gene (5 bases). Sequenced input: blood buffy coat. The CDR3 protein is CAWTETQGGTEAFF. The CDR3 bases that were read are TGTGCCTGGACCGAGACGCAGGGAGGAACAGAA. The full variable domain, completed using reference TRBV30 and TRBJ1-1, is SQTIHQWPATLVQPVGSPLSLECTVEGTSNPNLYWYRQAAGRGLQLLFYSVGIGQISSEVPQNLSASRPQDRQFILSSKKLLLSDSGFYLCAWTETQGGTEAFFGQGTRLTVV.